This T cell receptor (beta chain) was found in a study of blood T cell repertoires in COVID-19. Background on the study: The analysed material was cDNA or gDNA that came from T cells, B-cell-depleted T cells, or PBMCs.

Methods used by the authors: Nucleated cell counts were estimated from reference gene primer amplification. Using immunoSEQ multiplex PCR, the repertoire was profiled, and TCRdb retains in-frame clones only, with some absent. D and trimming come from the DNA, and the V and J calls and clone size come from that table. This sample carries about 55,000 clones, 90% of them seen once, and the ten largest clones take approximately 6.2%. This CDR3 is 17 amino acids long. The germline gives CDR1 SGDLS, CDR2 YYNGEE. J gave up 9 bases and V 0 bases, and 13 bases lay outside the gene matches. The V and J genes are TRBV9 and TRBJ2-1; 9 nucleotides match TRBD2. The sequence was collected from a man in his forties or fifties with acute or convalescent COVID-19. The sequenced sample was peripheral blood. The CDR3 nucleotides are TGTGCCAGCAGCGTAGACATCGGGACTAGCAGGCCCACTGAGCAGTTCTTC. It yields the protein CASSVDIGTSRPTEQFF.